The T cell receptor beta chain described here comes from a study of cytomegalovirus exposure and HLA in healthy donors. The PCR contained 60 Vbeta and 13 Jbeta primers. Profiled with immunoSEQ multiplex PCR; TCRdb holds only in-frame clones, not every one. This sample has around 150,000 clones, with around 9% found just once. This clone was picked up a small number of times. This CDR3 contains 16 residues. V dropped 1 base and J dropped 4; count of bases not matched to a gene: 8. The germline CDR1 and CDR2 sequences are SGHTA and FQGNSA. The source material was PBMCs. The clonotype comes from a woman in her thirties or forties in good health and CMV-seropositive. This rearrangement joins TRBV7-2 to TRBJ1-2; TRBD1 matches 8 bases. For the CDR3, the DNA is TGTGCCAGCAGCTTAGACGGCGCGACAGGGGTCTATGGCTACACCTTC. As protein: CASSLDGATGVYGYTF.